Shown below are 7 T cell receptor beta chains from a single sample sequenced in a study of T cell responses to AZD1222 COVID-19 vaccine. The method was immunoSEQ multiplex PCR; TCRdb's version includes in-frame clones alone and lacks a portion of them. Of 110,000 to 150,000 clones in the sample, 75% to 90% were seen once. Sequenced material: peripheral blood, taken on day 0 of AZD1222 vaccination. These receptors came from an adult in good health.

Comments on this clone: Additional DNA sequences in this sample encode the identical CDR3. The chain joins TRBV6-5 to TRBJ2-7; D is undetermined. Per germline, CDR1 MNHEY and CDR2 SVGAGI. Trimming removed 6 bases from V and 2 bases from J, with 5 bases in between. The CDR3 is made up of 11 amino acids. The CDR3 loop is CASRTAYEQYF. The CDR3 nucleotides read TGTGCCAGCAGAACAGCCTACGAGCAGTACTTC.

V is TRBV18 and J is TRBJ1-5, with unresolved D. The germline gives CDR1 KGHSH, CDR2 LQKENI. Between the trimmed V and J ends, which lost 4 bases and 4 bases, there was a span of 14 bases. This CDR3 has 15 amino acids. The DNA for the CDR3 is TGTGCCAGCTCACTAGACGGGATTGGGAATCAGCCCCAGCATTTT. This encodes CASSLDGIGNQPQHF.

V usage is TRBV7-9 and J usage is TRBJ2-4, with 8 bases fitting TRBD2. The CDR3 length is 16 residues. With V trimmed by 2 bases and J by 10 bases, 13 bases remained unmatched. Germline CDR1 is SEHNR and CDR2 is FQNEAQ (reference sequence). For the CDR3, the DNA is TGTGCCAGCAGCTTATCCAGGCTAGCGGGCCGAGAAATTCAGTACTTC. As protein: CASSLSRLAGREIQYF.

The chain employs TRBV5-1 and TRBJ2-3, with D uncertain. This CDR3 is built from 14 residues. V shed 6 bases and J shed 3 bases, with 14 bases lying between them. Germline CDR1 and CDR2: SGHRS and YFSETQ. This CDR3 reads CASTNTYSTDTQYF. CDR3 nucleotides: TGCGCCAGCACCAACACGTATTCGACAGATACGCAGTATTTT.

This clone was observed a single time. The V call is TRBV2, the J call TRBJ1-4; the match to TRBD1 covers 7 bases. Unmatched junction bases numbered 6, after V lost 6 bases and J lost 2 bases. This CDR3 is built from 15 residues. CDR1 and CDR2 from the germline V gene are SNHLY and FYNNEI. In DNA form, the CDR3 reads TGTGCCAGCAGAGGGGGCGGGGTCACTAATGAAAAACTGTTTTTT. Its translation: CASRGGGVTNEKLFF.

This clone was seen once. J is TRBJ2-5 and V is TRBV5-1, with 11 bases matching TRBD1. V trimming: 4 bases; J trimming: 4 bases; junction bases outside the gene matches: 3. Germline V gene data show CDR1 as SGHRS and CDR2 as YFSETQ. This CDR3 spans 14 amino acids. The CDR3 protein is CASSRGTGGETQYF. In DNA, the CDR3 is TGCGCCAGCAGCCGCGGGACAGGGGGAGAGACCCAGTACTTC.

The chain has TRBV30 and TRBJ2-5; TRBD1 might be the D (5 bases). The CDR3 consists of 15 residues. V was cut by 0 bases and J by 4 bases, with 15 bases left in between. Germline CDR1 and CDR2: GTSNPN and SVGIG (reference sequence). The CDR3 loop reads CAWSVPVQGPETQYF. The CDR3 nucleotides are TGTGCCTGGAGTGTACCGGTCCAGGGCCCAGAGACCCAGTACTTC. Full variable domain (remainder filled in from reference TRBV30 and TRBJ2-5): SQTIHQWPATLVQPVGSPLSLECTVEGTSNPNLYWYRQAAGRGLQLLFYSVGIGQISSEVPQNLSASRPQDRQFILSSKKLLLSDSGFYLCAWSVPVQGPETQYFGPGTRLLVL.